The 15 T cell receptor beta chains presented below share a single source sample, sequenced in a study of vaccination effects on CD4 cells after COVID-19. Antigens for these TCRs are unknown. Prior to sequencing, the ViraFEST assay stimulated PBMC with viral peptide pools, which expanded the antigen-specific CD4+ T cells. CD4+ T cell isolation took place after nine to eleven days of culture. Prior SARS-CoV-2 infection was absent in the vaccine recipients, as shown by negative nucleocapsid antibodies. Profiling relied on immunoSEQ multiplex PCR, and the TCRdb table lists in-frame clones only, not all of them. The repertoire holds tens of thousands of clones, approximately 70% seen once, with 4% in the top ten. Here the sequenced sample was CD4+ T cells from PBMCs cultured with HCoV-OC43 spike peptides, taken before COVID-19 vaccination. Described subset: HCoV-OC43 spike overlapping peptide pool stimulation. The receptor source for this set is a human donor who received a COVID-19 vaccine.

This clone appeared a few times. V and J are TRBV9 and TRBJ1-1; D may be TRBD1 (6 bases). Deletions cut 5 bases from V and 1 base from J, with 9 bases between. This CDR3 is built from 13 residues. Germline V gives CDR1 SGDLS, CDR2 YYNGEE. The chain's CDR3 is CASSQQGNTEAFF. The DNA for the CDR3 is TGTGCCAGCAGTCAACAGGGGAACACTGAAGCTTTCTTT.

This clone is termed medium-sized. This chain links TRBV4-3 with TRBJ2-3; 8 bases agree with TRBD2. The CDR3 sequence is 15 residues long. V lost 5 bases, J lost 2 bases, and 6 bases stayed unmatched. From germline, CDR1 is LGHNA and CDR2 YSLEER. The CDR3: CASSYGGGNTDTQYF. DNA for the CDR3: TGCGCCAGCAGCTACGGGGGGGGTAACACAGATACGCAGTATTTT.

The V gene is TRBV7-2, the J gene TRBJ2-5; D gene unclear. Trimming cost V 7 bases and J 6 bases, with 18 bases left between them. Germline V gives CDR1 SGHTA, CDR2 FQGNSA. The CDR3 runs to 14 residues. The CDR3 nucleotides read TGTGCCAGCATCATCCCGGGCCTCCTCAAGACCCAGTACTTC. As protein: CASIIPGLLKTQYF.

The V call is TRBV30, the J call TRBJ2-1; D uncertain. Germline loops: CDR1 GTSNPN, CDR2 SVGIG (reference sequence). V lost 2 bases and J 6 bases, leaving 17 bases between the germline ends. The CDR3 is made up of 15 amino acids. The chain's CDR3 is CAWSTLKADGNEQFF. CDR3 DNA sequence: TGTGCCTGGAGTACTTTAAAGGCCGATGGCAATGAGCAGTTCTTC.

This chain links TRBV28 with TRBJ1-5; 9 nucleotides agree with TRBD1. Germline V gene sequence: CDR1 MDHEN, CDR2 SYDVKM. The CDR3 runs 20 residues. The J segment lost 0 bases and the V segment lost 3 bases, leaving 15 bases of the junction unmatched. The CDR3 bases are TGTGCCAGCAGTTTTTTAGGAATACCCAGGACAGGGGTTAGCAATCAGCCCCAGCATTTT. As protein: CASSFLGIPRTGVSNQPQHF.

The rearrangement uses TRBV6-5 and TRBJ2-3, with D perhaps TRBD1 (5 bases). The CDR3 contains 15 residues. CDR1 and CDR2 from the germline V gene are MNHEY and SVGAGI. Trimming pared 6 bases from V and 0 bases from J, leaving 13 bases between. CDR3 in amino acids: CASRGQLASTDTQYF. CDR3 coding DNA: TGTGCCAGCAGAGGACAATTGGCTAGCACAGATACGCAGTATTTT.

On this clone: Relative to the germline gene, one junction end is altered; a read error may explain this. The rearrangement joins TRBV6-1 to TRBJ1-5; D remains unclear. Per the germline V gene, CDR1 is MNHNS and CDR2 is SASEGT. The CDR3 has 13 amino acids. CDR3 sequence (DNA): TGTGCCAGCAGGGAAGCGGGCACCCAGCCCCAGCATTTT. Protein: CASREAGTQPQHF.

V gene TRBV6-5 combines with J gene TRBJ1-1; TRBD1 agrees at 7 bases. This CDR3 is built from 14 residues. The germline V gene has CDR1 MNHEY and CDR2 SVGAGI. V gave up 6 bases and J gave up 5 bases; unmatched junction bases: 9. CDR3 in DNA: TGTGCCAGCAGAGACAGGGAATCGTATACTGAAGCTTTCTTT. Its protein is CASRDRESYTEAFF.

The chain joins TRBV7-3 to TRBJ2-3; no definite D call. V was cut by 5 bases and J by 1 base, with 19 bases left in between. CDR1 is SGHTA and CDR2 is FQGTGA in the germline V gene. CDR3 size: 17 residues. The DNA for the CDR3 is TGTGCCAGCAGCGTAAATGGTGTTAGTCCGGGCACAGATACGCAGTATTTT. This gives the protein CASSVNGVSPGTDTQYF.

The CDR3 DNA reads TGTGCCAGCAGTTTATCGACAGAAAGCCTAGCCAAAAACATTCAGTACTTC. Its protein product is CASSLSTESLAKNIQYF. V and J are TRBV28 and TRBJ2-4, with D possibly being TRBD1 (5 bases). Trimming took 1 base from V and 0 from J, leaving 13 bases between them. This CDR3 is 17 amino acids long. The germline CDR1 and CDR2 sequences are MDHEN and SYDVKM.

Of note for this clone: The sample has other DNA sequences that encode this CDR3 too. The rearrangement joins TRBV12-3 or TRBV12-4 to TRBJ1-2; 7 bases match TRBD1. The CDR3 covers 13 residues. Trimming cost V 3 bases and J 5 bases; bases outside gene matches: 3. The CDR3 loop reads CASSFGTAYGYTF. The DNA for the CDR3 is TGTGCCAGCAGTTTTGGGACAGCGTATGGCTACACCTTC.

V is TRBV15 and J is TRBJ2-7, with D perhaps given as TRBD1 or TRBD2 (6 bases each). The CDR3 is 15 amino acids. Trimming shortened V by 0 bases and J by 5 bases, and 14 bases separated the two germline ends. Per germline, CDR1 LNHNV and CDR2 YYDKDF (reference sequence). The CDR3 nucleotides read TGTGCCACCAGCAGAGACCCTCAAAGGGGGGACGAGCAGTACGTC. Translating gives CATSRDPQRGDEQYV.

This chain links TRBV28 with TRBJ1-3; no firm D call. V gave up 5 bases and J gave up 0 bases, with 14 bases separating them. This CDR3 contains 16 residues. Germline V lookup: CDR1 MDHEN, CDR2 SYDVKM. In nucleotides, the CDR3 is TGTGCCAGCAGTACAAGTGGAGCAATCTCTGGAAACACCATATATTTT. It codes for CASSTSGAISGNTIYF.

CDR3 in amino acids: CASSYNPSPNTGELFF. Written as DNA, the CDR3 is TGTGCCAGCAGTTACAACCCTAGTCCGAACACCGGGGAGCTGTTTTTT. This sequence joins TRBV6-5 and TRBJ2-2; D unresolved. The germline V and J ends were trimmed by 2 bases and 0 bases, with 10 bases remaining between them. Germline loops: CDR1 MNHEY, CDR2 SVGAGI. The CDR3 runs to 16 residues.

CDR3 DNA sequence: TGTGCCACCAGTGGCAGGGGCCAAGGCCACACCTTC. As protein: CATSGRGQGHTF. V is TRBV24-1 and J is TRBJ1-2, with D possibly being TRBD1 (6 bases). This CDR3 has 12 amino acids. The germline V gene has CDR1 KGHDR and CDR2 SFDVKD. V lost 5 bases, J lost 12 bases, and 15 bases lay in between.